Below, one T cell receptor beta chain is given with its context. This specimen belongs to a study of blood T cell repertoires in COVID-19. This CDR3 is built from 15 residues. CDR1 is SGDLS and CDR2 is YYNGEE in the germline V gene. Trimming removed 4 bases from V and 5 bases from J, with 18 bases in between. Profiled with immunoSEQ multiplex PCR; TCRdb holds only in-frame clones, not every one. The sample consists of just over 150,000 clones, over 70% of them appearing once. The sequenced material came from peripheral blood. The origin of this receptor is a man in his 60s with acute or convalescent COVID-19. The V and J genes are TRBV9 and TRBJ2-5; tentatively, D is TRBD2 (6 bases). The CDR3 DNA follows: TGTGCCAGCAGCTCCCGGGACTTTTATCAGGAGACCCAGTACTTC. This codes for CASSSRDFYQETQYF.